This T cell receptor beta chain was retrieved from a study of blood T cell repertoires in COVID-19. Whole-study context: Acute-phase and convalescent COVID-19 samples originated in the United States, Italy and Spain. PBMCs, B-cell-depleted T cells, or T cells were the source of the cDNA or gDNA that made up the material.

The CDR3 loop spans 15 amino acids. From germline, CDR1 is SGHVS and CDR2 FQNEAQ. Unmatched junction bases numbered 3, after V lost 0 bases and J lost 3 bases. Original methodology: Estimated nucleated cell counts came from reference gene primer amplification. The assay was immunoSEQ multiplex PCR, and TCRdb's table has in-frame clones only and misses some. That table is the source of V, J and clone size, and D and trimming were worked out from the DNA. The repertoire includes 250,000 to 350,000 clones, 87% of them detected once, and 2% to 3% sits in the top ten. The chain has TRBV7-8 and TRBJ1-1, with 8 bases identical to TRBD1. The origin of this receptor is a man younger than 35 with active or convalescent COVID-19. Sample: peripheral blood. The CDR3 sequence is CASSLAQGADTEAFF. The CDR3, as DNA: TGTGCCAGCAGCTTAGCGCAGGGGGCGGACACTGAAGCTTTCTTT.